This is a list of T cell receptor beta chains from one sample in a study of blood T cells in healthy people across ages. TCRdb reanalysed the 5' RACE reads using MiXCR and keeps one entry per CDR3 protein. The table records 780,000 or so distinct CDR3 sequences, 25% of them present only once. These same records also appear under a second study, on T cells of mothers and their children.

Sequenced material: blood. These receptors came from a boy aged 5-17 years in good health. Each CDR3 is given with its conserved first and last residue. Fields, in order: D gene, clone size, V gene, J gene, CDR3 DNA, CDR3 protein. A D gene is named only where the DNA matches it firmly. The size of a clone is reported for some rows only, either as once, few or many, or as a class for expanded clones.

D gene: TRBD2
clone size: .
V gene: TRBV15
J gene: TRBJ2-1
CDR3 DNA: TGTGCCACCAGCAGGGGACTAGCGGGGTACAATGAGCAGTTCTTC
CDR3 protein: CATSRGLAGYNEQFF

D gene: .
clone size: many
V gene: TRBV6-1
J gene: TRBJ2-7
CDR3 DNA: TGTGCCAGCAGTGAGCAGGGGTTTTACTACGAGCAGTACTTC
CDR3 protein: CASSEQGFYYEQYF

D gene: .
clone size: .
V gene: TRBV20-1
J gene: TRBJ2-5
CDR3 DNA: TGCAGTGCTAGAGATTCACAAGGACTTCGGGAAGAGACCCAGTACTTC
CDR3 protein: CSARDSQGLREETQYF

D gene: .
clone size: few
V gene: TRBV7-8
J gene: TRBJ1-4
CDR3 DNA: TGTGCCAGCAGCGAAGACGCAACTAATGAAAAACTGTTTTTT
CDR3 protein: CASSEDATNEKLFF

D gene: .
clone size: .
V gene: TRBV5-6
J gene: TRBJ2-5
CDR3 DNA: TGTGCCAGCAGCTTGGTCTTGTTGGGGGCTCTTGGGACCCAGTACTTC
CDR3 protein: CASSLVLLGALGTQYF

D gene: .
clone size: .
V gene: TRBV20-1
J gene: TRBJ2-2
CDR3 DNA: TGCAGTGCTAGACCAGGGGGGACGGGAGCCGGGGAGCTGTTTTTT
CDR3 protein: CSARPGGTGAGELFF

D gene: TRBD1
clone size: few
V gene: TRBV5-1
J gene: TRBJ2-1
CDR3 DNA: TGCGCCAGCAGCTTGGTTGTTACGGGACAGTCCAATGAGCAGTTCTTC
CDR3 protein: CASSLVVTGQSNEQFF

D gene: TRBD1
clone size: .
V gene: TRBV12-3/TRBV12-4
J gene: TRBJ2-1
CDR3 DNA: TGTGCCAGCGAGGGCAGGGGGAATGAGCAGTTCTTC
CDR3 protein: CASEGRGNEQFF

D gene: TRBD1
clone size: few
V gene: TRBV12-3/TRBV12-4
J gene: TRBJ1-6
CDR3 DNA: TGTGCCAGCAGTTGGACAGGGTGGGATTCACCCCTCCACTTT
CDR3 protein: CASSWTGWDSPLHF

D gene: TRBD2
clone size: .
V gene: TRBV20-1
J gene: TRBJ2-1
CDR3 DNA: TGCAGTGCTAGACTAGCGGGAGGCTTCCCCTACAATGAGCAGTTCTTC
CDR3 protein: CSARLAGGFPYNEQFF

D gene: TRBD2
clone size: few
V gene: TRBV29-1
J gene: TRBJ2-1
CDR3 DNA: TGCAGCGTAATATTCCCGGCTAGCGGGGGCTACAATGAGCAGTTCTTC
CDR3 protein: CSVIFPASGGYNEQFF

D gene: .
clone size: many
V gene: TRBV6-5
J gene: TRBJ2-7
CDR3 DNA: TGTGCCAGCAGCCTGACAGGTCGTTCCTACGAGCAGTACTTC
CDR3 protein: CASSLTGRSYEQYF

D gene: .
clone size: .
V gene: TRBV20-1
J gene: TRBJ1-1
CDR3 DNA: TGCAGTGCTAGAGATATAACGGCCAGGGAGAACACTGAAGCTTTCTTT
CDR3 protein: CSARDITARENTEAFF

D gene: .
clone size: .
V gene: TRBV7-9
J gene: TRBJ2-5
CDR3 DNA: TGTGCCAGCGCCACGCCTCCGTTTGGGTTTCAAGGCGTATTCTTC
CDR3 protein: CASATPPFGFQGVFF

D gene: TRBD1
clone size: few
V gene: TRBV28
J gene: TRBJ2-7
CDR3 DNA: TGTGCCAGCAGTTTTGGGGGGACAGGAGTCTACGAGCAGTACTTC
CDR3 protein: CASSFGGTGVYEQYF

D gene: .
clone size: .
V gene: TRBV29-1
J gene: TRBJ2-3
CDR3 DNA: TGCAGCGTTGATCAGCGGGTCTCTACGCAGTATTTT
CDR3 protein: CSVDQRVSTQYF

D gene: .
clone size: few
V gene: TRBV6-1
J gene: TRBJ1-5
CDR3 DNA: TGTGCCAGCAGGGAGGGGGAGAGCAATCAGCCCCAGCATTTT
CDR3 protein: CASREGESNQPQHF

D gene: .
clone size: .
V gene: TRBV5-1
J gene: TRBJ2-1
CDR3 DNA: TGCGCCAGCAGCCCGGAGACCCCGATCGATAATGAGCAGTTCTTC
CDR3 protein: CASSPETPIDNEQFF

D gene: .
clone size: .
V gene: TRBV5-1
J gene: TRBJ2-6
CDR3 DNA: TGCGCCAGCAGCTTGTGGAGAGCCTCTGGGGCCAACGTCCTGACTTTC
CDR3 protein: CASSLWRASGANVLTF

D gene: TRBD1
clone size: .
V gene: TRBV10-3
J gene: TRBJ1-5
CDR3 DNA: TGTGCCATCAGCGAGGGGGCCGGAAATCAGCCCCAGCATTTT
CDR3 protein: CAISEGAGNQPQHF

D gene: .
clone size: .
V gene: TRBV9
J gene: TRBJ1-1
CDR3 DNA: TGTGCCAGCAGCGTACTCCCTACACTGAGCACTGAAGCTTTCTTT
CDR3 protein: CASSVLPTLSTEAFF

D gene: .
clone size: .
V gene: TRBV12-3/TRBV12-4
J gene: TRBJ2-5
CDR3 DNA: TGTGCCAGCAGTTTTTCCGCCAAGGTGGAGGGCCCTCAGTGGGAGACCCAGTACTTC
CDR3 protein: CASSFSAKVEGPQWETQYF

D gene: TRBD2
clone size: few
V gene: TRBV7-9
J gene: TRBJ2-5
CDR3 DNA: TGTGCCAGCAGCTTAACCTATGGGACTAGGAGCAAGACCCAGTACTTC
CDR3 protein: CASSLTYGTRSKTQYF

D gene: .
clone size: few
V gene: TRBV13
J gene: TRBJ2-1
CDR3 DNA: TGTGCCAGCAGCTTAGTTAATGGGTTTAATGAGCAGTTCTTC
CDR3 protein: CASSLVNGFNEQFF

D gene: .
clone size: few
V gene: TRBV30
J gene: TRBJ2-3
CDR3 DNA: TGTGCCTGGACCAAAAGTGGTGTGGTTACGCAGTATTTT
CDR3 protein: CAWTKSGVVTQYF

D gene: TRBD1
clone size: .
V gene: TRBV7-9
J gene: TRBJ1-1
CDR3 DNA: TGTGCCAGCAGCTTCGGACAGGGGGAAACTGAAGCTTTCTTT
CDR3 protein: CASSFGQGETEAFF

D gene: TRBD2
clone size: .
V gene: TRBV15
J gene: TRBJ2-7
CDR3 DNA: TGTGCCACCAGCAGCAGCCTAGCGGGAAGGACCTACGAGCAGTACTTC
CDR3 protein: CATSSSLAGRTYEQYF

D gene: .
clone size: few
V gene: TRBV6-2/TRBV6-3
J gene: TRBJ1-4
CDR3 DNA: TGTGCCAGCGGGGCCCAAGGACTCGAAAAACTGTTTTTT
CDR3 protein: CASGAQGLEKLFF

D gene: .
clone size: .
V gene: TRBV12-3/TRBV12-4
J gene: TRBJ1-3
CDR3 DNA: TGTGCCAGCAGTTTGGAGAGCCGAAACACCATATATTTT
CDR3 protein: CASSLESRNTIYF

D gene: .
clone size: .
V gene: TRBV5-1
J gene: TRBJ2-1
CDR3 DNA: TGCGCCAGCAGCTTGGCGGAGGTGACGTACAATGAGCAGTTCTTC
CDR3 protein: CASSLAEVTYNEQFF

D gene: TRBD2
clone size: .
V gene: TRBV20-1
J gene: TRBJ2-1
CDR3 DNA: TGCAGTGCTAGCGATACTAGCGGGAGCTTCAATGAGCAGTTCTTC
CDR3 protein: CSASDTSGSFNEQFF

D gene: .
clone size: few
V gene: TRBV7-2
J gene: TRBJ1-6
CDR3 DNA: TGTGCCAGCAGCCTAGTTGGGATCTATAATTCACCCCTCCACTTT
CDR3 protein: CASSLVGIYNSPLHF

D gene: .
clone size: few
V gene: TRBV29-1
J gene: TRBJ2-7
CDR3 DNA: TGCAGCGTTGTGGGGCCCACGACGCCCCACGAGCAGTACTTC
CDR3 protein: CSVVGPTTPHEQYF

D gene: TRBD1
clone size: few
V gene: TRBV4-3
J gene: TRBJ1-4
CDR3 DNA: TGCGCCAGCAGCCCAAATCCACCGGGACAGGGGTATGAAAAACTGTTTTTT
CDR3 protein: CASSPNPPGQGYEKLFF

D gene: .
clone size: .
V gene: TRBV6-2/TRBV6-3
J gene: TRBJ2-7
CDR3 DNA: TGTGCCAGCAGTTACTCCAATTCTCCGGGAAGTTACGAGCAGTACTTC
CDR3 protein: CASSYSNSPGSYEQYF

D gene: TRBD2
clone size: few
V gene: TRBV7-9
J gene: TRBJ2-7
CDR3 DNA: TGTGCCAGCAGCCGTAGACTAGCGGTGTCCTACGAGCAGTACTTC
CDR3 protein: CASSRRLAVSYEQYF

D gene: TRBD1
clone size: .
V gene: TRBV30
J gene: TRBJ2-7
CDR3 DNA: TGTGCCTGGAGTGGGGACAGGGGTCTCGAGCAGTACTTC
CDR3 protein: CAWSGDRGLEQYF

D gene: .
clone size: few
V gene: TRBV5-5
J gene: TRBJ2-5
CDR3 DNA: TGTGTCAGCAGCTTCCCCCAGGGAATAGGGCAAGAGACCCAGTACTTC
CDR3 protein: CVSSFPQGIGQETQYF

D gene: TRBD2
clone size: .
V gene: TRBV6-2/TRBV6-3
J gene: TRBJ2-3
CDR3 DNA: TGTGCCGGAACTAGCGGGGGGTCCACAGATACGCAGTATTTT
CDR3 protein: CAGTSGGSTDTQYF

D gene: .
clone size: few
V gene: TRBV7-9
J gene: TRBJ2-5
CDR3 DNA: TGTGCCAGCAGCCCAGCCCCCCTCTACCAAGAGACCCAGTACTTC
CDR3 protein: CASSPAPLYQETQYF

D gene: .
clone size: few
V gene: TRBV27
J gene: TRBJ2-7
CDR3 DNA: TGTGCCAGCAGTGTCAGGGTAACCTACGAGCAGTACTTC
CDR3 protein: CASSVRVTYEQYF